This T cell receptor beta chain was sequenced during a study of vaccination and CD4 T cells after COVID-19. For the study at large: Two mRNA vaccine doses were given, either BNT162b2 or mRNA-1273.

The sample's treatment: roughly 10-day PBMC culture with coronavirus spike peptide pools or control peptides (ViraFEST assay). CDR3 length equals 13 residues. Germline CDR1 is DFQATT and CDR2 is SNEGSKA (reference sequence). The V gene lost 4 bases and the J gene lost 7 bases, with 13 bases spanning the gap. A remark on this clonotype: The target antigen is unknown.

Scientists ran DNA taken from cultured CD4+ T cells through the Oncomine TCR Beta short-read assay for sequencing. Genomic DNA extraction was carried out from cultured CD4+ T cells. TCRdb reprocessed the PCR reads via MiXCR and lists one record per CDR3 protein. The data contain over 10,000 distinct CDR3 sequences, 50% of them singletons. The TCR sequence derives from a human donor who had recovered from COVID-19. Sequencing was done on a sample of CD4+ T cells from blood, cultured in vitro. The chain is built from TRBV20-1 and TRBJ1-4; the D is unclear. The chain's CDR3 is CSATPGLGEKLFF. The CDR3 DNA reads TGCAGTGCTACTCCAGGCTTGGGTGAAAAACTGTTTTTT.